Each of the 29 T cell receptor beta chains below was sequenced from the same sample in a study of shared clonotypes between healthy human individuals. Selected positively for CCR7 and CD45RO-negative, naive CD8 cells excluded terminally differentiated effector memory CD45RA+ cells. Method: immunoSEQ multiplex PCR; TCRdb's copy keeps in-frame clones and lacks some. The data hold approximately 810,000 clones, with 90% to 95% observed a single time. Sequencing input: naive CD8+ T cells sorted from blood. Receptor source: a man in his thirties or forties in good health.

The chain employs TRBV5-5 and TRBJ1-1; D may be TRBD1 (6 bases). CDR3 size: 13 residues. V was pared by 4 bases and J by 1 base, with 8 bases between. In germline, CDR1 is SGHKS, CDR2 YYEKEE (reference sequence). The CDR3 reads CASSPRGNTEAFF. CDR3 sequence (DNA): TGTGCCAGCAGCCCCAGGGGGAACACTGAAGCTTTCTTT.

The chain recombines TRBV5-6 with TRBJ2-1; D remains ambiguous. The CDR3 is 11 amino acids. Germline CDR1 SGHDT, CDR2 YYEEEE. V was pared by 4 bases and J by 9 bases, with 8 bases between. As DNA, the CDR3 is TGTGCCAGCAGCATAAGTAGTGAGCAGTTCTTC. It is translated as CASSISSEQFF. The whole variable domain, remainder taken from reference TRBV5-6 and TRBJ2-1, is DAGVTQSPTHLIKTRGQQVTLRCSPKSGHDTVSWYQQALGQGPQFIFQYYEEEERQRGNFPDRFSGHQFPNYSSELNVNALLLGDSALYLCASSISSEQFFGPGTRLTVL.

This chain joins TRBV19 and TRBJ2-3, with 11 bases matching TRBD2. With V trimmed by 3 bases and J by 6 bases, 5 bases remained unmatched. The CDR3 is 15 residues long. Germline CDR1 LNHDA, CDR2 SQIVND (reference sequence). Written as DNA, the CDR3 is TGTGCCAGTAGTATTATCACTAGCGGGAGTGATACGCAGTATTTT. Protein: CASSIITSGSDTQYF.

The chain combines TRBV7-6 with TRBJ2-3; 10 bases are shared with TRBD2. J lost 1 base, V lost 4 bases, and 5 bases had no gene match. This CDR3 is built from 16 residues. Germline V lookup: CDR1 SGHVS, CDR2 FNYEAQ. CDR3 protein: CASSSSLAGGTDTQYF. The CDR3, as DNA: TGTGCCAGCAGCTCCAGTCTAGCGGGAGGCACAGATACGCAGTATTTT. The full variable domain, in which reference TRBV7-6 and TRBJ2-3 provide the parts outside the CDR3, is GAGVSQSPRYKVTKRGQDVALRCDPISGHVSLYWYRQALGQGPEFLTYFNYEAQQDKSGLPNDRFSAERPEGSISTLTIQRTEQRDSAMYRCASSSSLAGGTDTQYFGPGTRLTVL.

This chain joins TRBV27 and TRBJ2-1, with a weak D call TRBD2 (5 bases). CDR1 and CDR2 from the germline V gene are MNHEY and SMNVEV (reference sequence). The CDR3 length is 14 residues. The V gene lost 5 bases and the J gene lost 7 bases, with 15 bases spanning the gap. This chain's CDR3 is CASSATPDSNEQFF. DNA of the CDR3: TGTGCCAGCAGTGCGACCCCGGACTCTAATGAGCAGTTCTTC.

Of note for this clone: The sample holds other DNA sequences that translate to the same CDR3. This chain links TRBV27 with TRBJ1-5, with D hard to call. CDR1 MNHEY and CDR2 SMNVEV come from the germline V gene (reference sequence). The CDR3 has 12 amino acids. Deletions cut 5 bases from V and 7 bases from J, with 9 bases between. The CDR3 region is CASSPPGQPQHF. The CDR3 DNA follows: TGTGCCAGCAGTCCTCCGGGACAGCCCCAGCATTTT.

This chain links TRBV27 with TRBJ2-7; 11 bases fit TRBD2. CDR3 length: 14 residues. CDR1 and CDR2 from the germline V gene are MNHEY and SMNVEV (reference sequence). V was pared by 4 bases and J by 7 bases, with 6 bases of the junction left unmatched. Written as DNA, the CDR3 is TGTGCCAGCAGTTCGACTAGCGGGATAAGGGAGCAGTACTTC. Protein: CASSSTSGIREQYF.

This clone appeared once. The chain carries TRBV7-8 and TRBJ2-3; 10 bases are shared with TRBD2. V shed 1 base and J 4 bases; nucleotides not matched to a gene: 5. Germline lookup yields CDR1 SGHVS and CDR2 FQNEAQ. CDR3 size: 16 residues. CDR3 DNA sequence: TGTGCCAGCAGCTTAGTCAGGACTAGCGGTGCAGATACGCAGTATTTT. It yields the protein CASSLVRTSGADTQYF.

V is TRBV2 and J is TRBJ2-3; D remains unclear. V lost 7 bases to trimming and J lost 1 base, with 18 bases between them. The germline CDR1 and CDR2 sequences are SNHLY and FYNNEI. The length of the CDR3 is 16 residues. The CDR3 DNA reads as TGTGCCAGCATAGCCCCTTGGGTAGCTGGCACAGATACGCAGTATTTT. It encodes CASIAPWVAGTDTQYF.

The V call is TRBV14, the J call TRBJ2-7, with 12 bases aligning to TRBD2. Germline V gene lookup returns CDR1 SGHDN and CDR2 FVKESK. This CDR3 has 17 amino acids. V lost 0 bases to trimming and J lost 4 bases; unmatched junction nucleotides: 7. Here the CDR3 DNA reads TGTGCCAGCAGCCAAGATGTAGGGCTAGCGGGAGGGTACGAGCAGTACTTC. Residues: CASSQDVGLAGGYEQYF.

Here the CDR3 DNA reads TGTGCCAGCCAAAGCGGGATCAGTGCCGCAGATACGCAGTATTTT. Protein sequence: CASQSGISAADTQYF. The chain is built from TRBV27 and TRBJ2-3; 7 bases line up with TRBD2. This CDR3 comprises 15 residues. Germline-derived CDR1 and CDR2 are MNHEY and SMNVEV (reference sequence). The junction had 12 bases not matched to a gene; V was cut back by 8 bases and J by 4 bases.

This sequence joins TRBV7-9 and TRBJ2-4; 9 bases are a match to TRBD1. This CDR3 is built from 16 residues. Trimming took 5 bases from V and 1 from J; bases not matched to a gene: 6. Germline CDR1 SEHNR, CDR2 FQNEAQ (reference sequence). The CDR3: CASSLGTGLAKNIQYF. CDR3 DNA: TGTGCCAGCAGCCTCGGGACAGGGCTGGCCAAAAACATTCAGTACTTC.

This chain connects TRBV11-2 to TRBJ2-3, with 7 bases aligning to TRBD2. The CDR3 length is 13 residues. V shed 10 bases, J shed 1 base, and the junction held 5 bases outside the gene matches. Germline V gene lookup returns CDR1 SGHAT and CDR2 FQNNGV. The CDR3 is CANSGGGTDTQYF. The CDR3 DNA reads TGTGCCAACTCTGGGGGGGGCACAGATACGCAGTATTTT.

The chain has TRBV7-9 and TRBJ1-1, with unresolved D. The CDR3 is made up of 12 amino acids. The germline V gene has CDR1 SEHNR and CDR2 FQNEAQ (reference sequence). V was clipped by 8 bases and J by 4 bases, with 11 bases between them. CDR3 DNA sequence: TGTGCCAGCGGGTCGGGGAGCACTGAAGCTTTCTTT. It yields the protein CASGSGSTEAFF.

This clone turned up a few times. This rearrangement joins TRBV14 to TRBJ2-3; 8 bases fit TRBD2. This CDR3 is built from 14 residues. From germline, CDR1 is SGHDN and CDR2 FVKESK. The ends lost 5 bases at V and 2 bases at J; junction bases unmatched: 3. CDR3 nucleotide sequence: TGTGCCAGCAGCGATAGCGGGAACACAGATACGCAGTATTTT. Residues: CASSDSGNTDTQYF. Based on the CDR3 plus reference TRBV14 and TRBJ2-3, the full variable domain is EAGVTQFPSHSVIEKGQTVTLRCDPISGHDNLYWYRRVMGKEIKFLLHFVKESKQDESGMPNNRFLAERTGGTYSTLKVQPAELEDSGVYFCASSDSGNTDTQYFGPGTRLTVL.

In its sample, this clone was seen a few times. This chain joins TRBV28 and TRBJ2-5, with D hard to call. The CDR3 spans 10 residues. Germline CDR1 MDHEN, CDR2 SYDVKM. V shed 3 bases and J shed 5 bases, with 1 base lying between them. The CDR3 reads CASSLETQYF. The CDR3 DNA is TGTGCCAGCAGTTTGGAGACCCAGTACTTC. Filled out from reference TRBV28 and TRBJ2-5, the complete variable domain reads DVKVTQSSRYLVKRTGEKVFLECVQDMDHENMFWYRQDPGLGLRLIYFSYDVKMKEKGDIPEGYSVSREKKERFSLILESASTNQTSMYLCASSLETQYFGPGTRLLVL.

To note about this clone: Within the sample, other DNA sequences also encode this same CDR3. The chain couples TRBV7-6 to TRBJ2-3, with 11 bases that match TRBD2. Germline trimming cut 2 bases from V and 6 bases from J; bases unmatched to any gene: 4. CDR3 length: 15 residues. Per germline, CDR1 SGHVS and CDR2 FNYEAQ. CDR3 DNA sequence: TGTGCCAGCAGCTTACTAGCGGGAGGAGTGGATACGCAGTATTTT. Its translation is CASSLLAGGVDTQYF.

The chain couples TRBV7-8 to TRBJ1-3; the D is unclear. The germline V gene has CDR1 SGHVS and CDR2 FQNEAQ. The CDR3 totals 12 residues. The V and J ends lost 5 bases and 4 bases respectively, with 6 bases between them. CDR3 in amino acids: CASSALGNTIYF. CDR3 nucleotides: TGTGCCAGCAGCGCGCTGGGAAACACCATATATTTT. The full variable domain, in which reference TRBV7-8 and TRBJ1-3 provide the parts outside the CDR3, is GAGVSQSPRYKVAKRGQDVALRCDPISGHVSLFWYQQALGQGPEFLTYFQNEAQLDKSGLPSDRFFAERPEGSVSTLKIQRTQQEDSAVYLCASSALGNTIYFGEGSWLTVV.

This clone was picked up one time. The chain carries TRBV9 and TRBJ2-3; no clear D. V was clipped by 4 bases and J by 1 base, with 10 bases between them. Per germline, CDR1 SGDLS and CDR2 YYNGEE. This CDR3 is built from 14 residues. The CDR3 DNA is TGTGCCAGCAGCTCCCGGACCCGCACAGATACGCAGTATTTT. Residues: CASSSRTRTDTQYF.

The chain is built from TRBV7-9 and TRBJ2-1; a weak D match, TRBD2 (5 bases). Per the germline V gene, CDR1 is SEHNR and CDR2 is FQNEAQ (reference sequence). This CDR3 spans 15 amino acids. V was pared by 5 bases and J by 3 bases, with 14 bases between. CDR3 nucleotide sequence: TGTGCCAGCAGCCCGATCCAGCGGAGCTACAATGAGCAGTTCTTC. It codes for CASSPIQRSYNEQFF.

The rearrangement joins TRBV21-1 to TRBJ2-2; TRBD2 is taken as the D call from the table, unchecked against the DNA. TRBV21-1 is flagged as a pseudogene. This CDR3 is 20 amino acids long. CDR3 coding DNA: TGTGCCAGCAGCAAAGCGCTGGTGACTAGCGGGAGTGGGGGCACCGGGGAGCTGTTTTTT. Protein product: CASSKALVTSGSGGTGELFF.

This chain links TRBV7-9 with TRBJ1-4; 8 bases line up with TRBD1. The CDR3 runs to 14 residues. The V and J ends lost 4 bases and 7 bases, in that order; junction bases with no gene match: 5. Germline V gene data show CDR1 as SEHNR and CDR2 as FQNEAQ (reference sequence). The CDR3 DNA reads TGTGCCAGCAGCTCACAGGGGGAGTTTGAAAAACTGTTTTTT. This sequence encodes CASSSQGEFEKLFF.

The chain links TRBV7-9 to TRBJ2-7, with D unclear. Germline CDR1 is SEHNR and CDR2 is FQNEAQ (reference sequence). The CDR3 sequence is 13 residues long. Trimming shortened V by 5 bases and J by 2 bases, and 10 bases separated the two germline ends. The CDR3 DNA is TGTGCCAGCAGCCCGGCGAGCACCTACGAGCAGTACTTC. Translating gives CASSPASTYEQYF.

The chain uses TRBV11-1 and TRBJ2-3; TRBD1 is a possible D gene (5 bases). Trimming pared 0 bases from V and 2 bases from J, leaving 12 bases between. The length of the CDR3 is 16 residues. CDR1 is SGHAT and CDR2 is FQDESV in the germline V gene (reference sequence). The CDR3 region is CASSLAGRINTDTQYF. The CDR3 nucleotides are TGTGCCAGCAGCTTAGCGGGGCGTATCAACACAGATACGCAGTATTTT.

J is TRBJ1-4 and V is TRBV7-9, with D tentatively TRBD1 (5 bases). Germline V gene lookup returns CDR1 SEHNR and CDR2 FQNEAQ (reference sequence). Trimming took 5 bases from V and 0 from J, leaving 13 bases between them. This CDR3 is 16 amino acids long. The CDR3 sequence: CASSRKDTTTNEKLFF. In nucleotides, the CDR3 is TGTGCCAGCAGCCGAAAGGACACAACAACTAATGAAAAACTGTTTTTT.

The CDR3 here is CASSRTGGTEAFF. CDR3 DNA: TGTGCCAGCAGTCGGACAGGGGGGACTGAAGCTTTCTTT. The genes are TRBV6-5 and TRBJ1-1; 10 nucleotides line up with TRBD1. Germline V lookup: CDR1 MNHEY, CDR2 SVGAGI. The CDR3 extends over 13 amino acids. V lost 5 bases and J lost 5; bases outside the gene matches: 2.

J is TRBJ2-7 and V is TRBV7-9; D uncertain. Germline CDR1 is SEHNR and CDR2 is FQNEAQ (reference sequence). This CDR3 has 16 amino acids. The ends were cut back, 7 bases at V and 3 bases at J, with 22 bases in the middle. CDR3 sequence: CASTRTEATLHYEQYF. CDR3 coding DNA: TGTGCCAGCACCCGAACGGAAGCTACCCTCCACTACGAGCAGTACTTC.

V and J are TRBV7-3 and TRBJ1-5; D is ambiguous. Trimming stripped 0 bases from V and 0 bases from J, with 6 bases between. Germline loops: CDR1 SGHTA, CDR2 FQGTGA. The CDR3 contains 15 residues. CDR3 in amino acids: CASSLTADSNQPQHF. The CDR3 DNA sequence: TGTGCCAGCAGCTTAACGGCAGATAGCAATCAGCCCCAGCATTTT.

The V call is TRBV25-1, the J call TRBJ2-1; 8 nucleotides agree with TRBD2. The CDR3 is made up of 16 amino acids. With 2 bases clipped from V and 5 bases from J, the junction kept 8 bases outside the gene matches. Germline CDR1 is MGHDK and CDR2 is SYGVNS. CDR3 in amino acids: CASSEIQAGVDNEQFF. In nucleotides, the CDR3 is TGTGCCAGCAGTGAAATTCAAGCGGGAGTAGACAATGAGCAGTTCTTC.